These 21 T cell receptor beta chains were sequenced from one sample in a study of blood T cell repertoires in COVID-19. Sequencing used immunoSEQ multiplex PCR; TCRdb keeps in-frame clones, though not all of them. This table has about 200,000 clones, nearly 90% appearing once. The sequenced sample was peripheral blood. Receptors originate from a man aged 50 or older with COVID-19, enrolled during active disease.

The rearrangement links TRBV9 to TRBJ2-7; 7 bases are a match to TRBD2. The J segment lost 1 base and the V segment lost 3 bases, leaving 7 bases of the junction unmatched. The CDR3 loop spans 15 amino acids. Germline CDR1 SGDLS, CDR2 YYNGEE. The CDR3 spells CASSEGAGRSYEQYF. CDR3 bases: TGTGCCAGCAGCGAAGGAGCGGGGCGTTCCTACGAGCAGTACTTC. The whole variable domain, filled in from reference TRBV9 and TRBJ2-7, reads DSGVTQTPKHLITATGQRVTLRCSPRSGDLSVYWYQQSLDQGLQFLIQYYNGEERAKGNILERFSAQQFPDLHSELNLSSLELGDSALYFCASSEGAGRSYEQYFGPGTRLTVT.

The chain has TRBV5-1 and TRBJ2-5, with a tentative D call TRBD1 (6 bases). CDR1 is SGHRS, CDR2 YFSETQ, per germline. Trimming left V 5 bases short and J 0 bases short, with 17 bases between. The CDR3 runs to 16 residues. This CDR3 reads CASRTGTGRNQETQYF. The CDR3 nucleotides are TGCGCCAGCAGAACAGGTACAGGGAGAAACCAAGAGACCCAGTACTTC.

This chain connects TRBV21-1 to TRBJ2-3; TRBD2, the table's D call, lacks a check against the DNA. TRBV21-1 is flagged as a pseudogene. The length of the CDR3 is 18 residues. CDR3 sequence (DNA): TGTGCCAGCAGCAAAGCGCTCGGGCTAGCGGGGGACGGGGATACGCAGTATTTT. This gives the protein CASSKALGLAGDGDTQYF.

The CDR3: CASTPLGGPPYNEQFF. CDR3 DNA sequence: TGTGCCAGCACCCCTTTAGGGGGTCCCCCCTACAATGAGCAGTTCTTC. The chain carries TRBV6-6 and TRBJ2-1; tentatively, D is TRBD1 (6 bases). The CDR3 runs to 16 residues. V gave up 7 bases and J gave up 2 bases, with 18 bases separating them. Germline assignment: CDR1 MNHNY and CDR2 SVGAGI (reference sequence).

The chain recombines TRBV12-3 or TRBV12-4 with TRBJ2-7; D is uncertain. Trimming took off 6 bases at V and 4 bases at J, with 7 bases between the two ends. The CDR3 totals 11 residues. Here the CDR3 reads CASSSAYEQYF. The CDR3 DNA sequence: TGTGCCAGCAGCTCCGCGTACGAGCAGTACTTC.

The rearrangement uses TRBV6-6 and TRBJ1-2; 8 bases map to TRBD1. The CDR3 totals 15 residues. The V and J ends lost 2 bases and 6 bases, in that order; junction bases with no gene match: 8. CDR1 is MNHNY and CDR2 is SVGAGI in the germline V gene (reference sequence). The CDR3: CASSYPTDRAHGYTF. Written as DNA, the CDR3 is TGTGCCAGCAGTTACCCCACGGACAGGGCCCATGGCTACACCTTC.

In DNA form, the CDR3 reads TGTGCCAGCTCACCACCCTACGGTACAGAGACGCCTAAGACCCAGTACTTC. Protein: CASSPPYGTETPKTQYF. The gene calls are TRBV18 and TRBJ2-5; D gene uncertain. CDR1 is KGHSH and CDR2 is LQKENI in the germline V gene. This CDR3 is 17 amino acids long. With 0 bases removed from V and 6 bases from J, the gap between germline ends came to 20 bases.

The chain employs TRBV20-1 and TRBJ1-4; no firm D call. V was clipped by 3 bases and J by 7 bases, with 6 bases between them. The CDR3 is 11 residues long. Germline V CDR1 and CDR2: DFQATT, SNEGSKA (reference sequence). CDR3 residues: CSARSSEKLFF. CDR3 nucleotide sequence: TGCAGTGCTAGGTCGAGTGAAAAACTGTTTTTT.

The rearrangement links TRBV25-1 to TRBJ2-6; D not certain. Trimming took off 6 bases at V and 0 bases at J, with 15 bases between the two ends. The CDR3 is 17 amino acids. Looked up from germline, CDR1 is MGHDK and CDR2 is SYGVNS. The CDR3: CASSARLGISGANVLTF. The CDR3 DNA is TGTGCCAGCAGCGCTAGGTTAGGAATCTCTGGGGCCAACGTCCTGACTTTC. Full variable domain (rest looked up from reference TRBV25-1 and TRBJ2-6): EADIYQTPRYLVIGTGKKITLECSQTMGHDKMYWYQQDPGMELHLIHYSYGVNSTEKGDLSSESTVSRIRTEHFPLTLESARPSHTSQYLCASSARLGISGANVLTFGAGSRLTVL.

The V gene is TRBV29-1, the J gene TRBJ2-7, with 8 bases identical to TRBD2. Germline loops: CDR1 SQVTM, CDR2 ANQGSEA. V dropped 6 bases and J dropped 3; count of bases not matched to a gene: 10. The CDR3 extends over 14 amino acids. CDR3 nucleotide sequence: TGCAGCGTAGGGCCTGGCGGGACTAGCTACGAGCAGTACTTC. The encoded protein is CSVGPGGTSYEQYF.

The V and J genes are TRBV9 and TRBJ2-2; 10 bases are shared with TRBD1. V gave up 0 bases and J gave up 9 bases; unmatched junction bases: 11. The CDR3 contains 17 residues. The germline CDR1 and CDR2 sequences are SGDLS and YYNGEE. CDR3 amino acids: CASSVGQGALNERELFF. CDR3 nucleotides: TGTGCCAGCAGCGTAGGACAGGGGGCGCTCAACGAGCGGGAGCTGTTTTTT.

This clone was observed a single time. This sequence joins TRBV3-1 (or the pseudogene TRBV3-2) and TRBJ2-7; 8 bases are a match to TRBD1. CDR1 and CDR2 from the germline V gene are LGHDT and YNNKEL (reference sequence). The V and J ends lost 2 bases and 5 bases, in that order; junction bases with no gene match: 17. The CDR3 consists of 18 residues. This CDR3 is CASSQPYWARTGRDEQYF. CDR3 DNA sequence: TGTGCCAGCAGCCAACCATATTGGGCGAGGACAGGGCGGGACGAGCAGTACTTC.

The chain has TRBV15 and TRBJ2-3; D is possibly TRBD1 (6 bases). V was pared by 5 bases and J by 7 bases, with 22 bases between. The CDR3 is 16 amino acids. Germline CDR1 reads LNHNV; CDR2 reads YYDKDF (reference sequence). In DNA, the CDR3 is TGTGCCACCAGCGCACGGACAGACCTTAGTACAAATACGCAGTATTTT. Translated, it gives CATSARTDLSTNTQYF.

The chain links TRBV19 to TRBJ2-1; 8 bases agree with TRBD2. This CDR3 is 14 amino acids long. J lost 8 bases, V lost 3 bases, and 6 bases had no gene match. Per germline, CDR1 LNHDA and CDR2 SQIVND (reference sequence). The CDR3 loop reads CASSMGLEGHEQFF. DNA of the CDR3: TGTGCCAGTAGTATGGGACTAGAGGGCCATGAGCAGTTCTTC. Based on the CDR3 plus reference TRBV19 and TRBJ2-1, the full variable domain is DGGITQSPKYLFRKEGQNVTLSCEQNLNHDAMYWYRQDPGQGLRLIYYSQIVNDFQKGDIAEGYSVSREKKESFPLTVTSAQKNPTAFYLCASSMGLEGHEQFFGPGTRLTVL.

V is TRBV5-1 and J is TRBJ2-2, with 10 bases identical to TRBD2. In germline, CDR1 is SGHRS, CDR2 YFSETQ. The CDR3 sequence is 18 residues long. Trimming cost V 4 bases and J 3 bases; bases outside gene matches: 12. The CDR3 spells CASSPGTSAIEHTGELFF. CDR3 DNA sequence: TGCGCCAGCAGCCCCGGGACTAGCGCAATTGAACACACCGGGGAGCTGTTTTTT. The variable domain in full, with the rest retrieved from reference TRBV5-1 and TRBJ2-2, is KAGVTQTPRYLIKTRGQQVTLSCSPISGHRSVSWYQQTPGQGLQFLFEYFSETQRNKGNFPGRFSGRQFSNSRSEMNVSTLELGDSALYLCASSPGTSAIEHTGELFFGEGSRLTVL.

The chain uses TRBV18 and TRBJ1-2; TRBD1 aligns across 7 bases. The germline V gene encodes CDR1 KGHSH and CDR2 LQKENI. V lost 1 base, J lost 4 bases, and 6 bases stayed unmatched. The CDR3 is 15 residues long. In DNA, the CDR3 is TGTGCCAGCTCACCACGGGACAGTGAGACCTATGGCTACACCTTC. Protein product: CASSPRDSETYGYTF.

This chain uses TRBV7-9 with TRBJ2-2, with a possible D match to TRBD2 (6 bases). The CDR3 length is 14 residues. Germline V gene sequence: CDR1 SEHNR, CDR2 FQNEAQ (reference sequence). The V gene lost 11 bases and the J gene lost 1 base, with 14 bases spanning the gap. CDR3 in DNA: TGTGCCGGCCTGGGGCGGGAGAACACCGGGGAGCTGTTTTTT. Protein: CAGLGRENTGELFF.

The chain recombines TRBV27 with TRBJ1-1, with 7 positions matching TRBD1. The J segment lost 4 bases and the V segment lost 3 bases, leaving 14 bases of the junction unmatched. Germline V gene data show CDR1 as MNHEY and CDR2 as SMNVEV (reference sequence). The CDR3 length is 17 residues. DNA for the CDR3: TGTGCCAGCAGTTTGGTCCCGCCTAACAGGGGAGGCACTGAAGCTTTCTTT. This codes for CASSLVPPNRGGTEAFF.

This chain joins TRBV27 and TRBJ1-5; TRBD1 might be the D (5 bases). Trimming cost V 1 base and J 2 bases, with 6 bases left between them. The CDR3 sequence is 14 residues long. CDR1 and CDR2 (germline): MNHEY, SMNVEV (reference sequence). The CDR3 nucleotides are TGTGCCAGCAGTTTATGGGGGGGCAATCAGCCCCAGCATTTT. It specifies CASSLWGGNQPQHF.

Here the CDR3 DNA reads TGTGCCACCAGCAGGGGGGTAGTGGGCGGGAGGACAGATACGCAGTATTTT. Its protein product is CATSRGVVGGRTDTQYF. V usage is TRBV15 and J usage is TRBJ2-3, with 8 bases that match TRBD2. Germline CDR1 reads LNHNV; CDR2 reads YYDKDF (reference sequence). The CDR3 runs 17 residues. After removal of 3 bases from V and 3 bases from J, the junction contained 11 bases not matched to a gene.

This clone has only one observation. The chain couples TRBV3-1 (or the pseudogene TRBV3-2) to TRBJ2-1, with D perhaps matching TRBD1 (6 bases). Germline CDR1 and CDR2: LGHDT and YNNKEL (reference sequence). CDR3 size: 15 residues. V lost 3 bases and J 6 bases, leaving 15 bases between the germline ends. Here the CDR3 DNA reads TGTGCCAGCAGCCAGGTCGGACAGCCGATCAATGAGCAGTTCTTC. Translating it yields CASSQVGQPINEQFF.